This T cell receptor beta chain was sequenced during a study of shared clonotypes between healthy human individuals. Adults of Caucasian background living in Nashville, Tennessee made up all donors. Assay execution proceeded at the deep level. Some 30,000 T cell genomes, or about 0.2 ug DNA, went into the sorted-subset replicate PCRs. Profiling relied on immunoSEQ multiplex PCR, and the TCRdb table lists in-frame clones only, not all of them. There are some 1 million clones in the sample; roughly 70% occur only once, and around 1.4% lies in the top ten. Study-level findings and limits: Among donors, clonotype sharing was expected to be affected by sequencing depth.

In regard to this clone: Its specificity is unknown.

After removal of 3 bases from V and 0 bases from J, the junction contained 3 bases not matched to a gene. The CDR3 contains 15 residues. Looked up from germline, CDR1 is SGDLS and CDR2 is YYNGEE. This sequence was found in a man aged 18-30 years in good health. This chain uses TRBV9 with TRBJ2-7; TRBD1 matches at 10 bases. Sequenced material: memory CD4+ T cells sorted from blood. Subset described: CD45RA-negative fraction. The DNA for the CDR3 is TGTGCCAGCAGCGCGGGACAGGGGAGCTCCTACGAGCAGTACTTC. It translates to CASSAGQGSSYEQYF.